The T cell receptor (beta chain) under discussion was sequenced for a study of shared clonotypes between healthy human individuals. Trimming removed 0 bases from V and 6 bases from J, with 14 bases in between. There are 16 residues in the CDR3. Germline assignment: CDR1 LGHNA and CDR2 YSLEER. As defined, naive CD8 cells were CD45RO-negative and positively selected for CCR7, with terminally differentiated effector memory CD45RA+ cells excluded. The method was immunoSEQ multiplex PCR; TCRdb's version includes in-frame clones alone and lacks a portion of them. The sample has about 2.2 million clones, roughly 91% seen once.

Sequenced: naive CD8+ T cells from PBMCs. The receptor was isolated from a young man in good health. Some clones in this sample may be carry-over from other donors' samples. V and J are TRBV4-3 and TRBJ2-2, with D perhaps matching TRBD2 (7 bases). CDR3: CASSQEGAGAAGELFF. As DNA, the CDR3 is TGCGCCAGCAGCCAAGAGGGGGCGGGAGCGGCCGGGGAGCTGTTTTTT.